This TCR beta chain came from a study of blood T cell repertoires in COVID-19 (dated by TCRdb to between 2020 and 2021). Background on the whole study: Collaborator samples came from the United States, Italy and Spain and covered acute and convalescent phases of COVID-19. The prospective study material was composed of cDNA or gDNA derived from T cells, B-cell-depleted T cells, or PBMCs. Subjects who had been exposed to COVID-19, were actively infected with it, or had recovered from it provided the deeply sampled blood TCRbeta repertoires that made up the dataset. The repertoires were released in a freely available public database intended as a resource for research on the immune response to SARS-CoV-2. Samples were obtained from the ongoing ImmuneRACE study (first 160 participants) and from about 1,300 subjects provided by 6 global collaborators. Sample metadata almost always included a de-identified subject ID, COVID-19 status, age in years and sex. HLA class I and class II types, where available, came from metadata supplied by the sample provider rather than from assay-based typing. Study-wide findings and limitations: How much clinical and demographic metadata was included differed by source and by participant, and the metadata was provided uncurated.

The immunoSEQ Assay, a bias-controlled multiplex PCR, was used to amplify TCRbeta CDR3 regions from genomic DNA. Per the authors' processing: The number of nucleated cells in each sample was estimated by amplification of reference gene primers within the assay. To quantify the absolute abundance of each unique TCRbeta CDR3 rearrangement, sequence reads were collapsed and filtered. For each sample, productive Simpson clonality was calculated as the square root of Simpson's diversity index over productive rearrangements. Held by TCRdb, this immuneACCESS table contains in-frame sequences only and omits some clones. Under half of the omission traces to an unresolved V gene where checked; the cause of the rest is unknown. The D gene and trimming were derived from the DNA, and the V and J assignments and clone size from that table. For this sample the table gives about 49,000 clones, of which approximately 95% were detected only once. Approximately 1% of the sample lies in the top ten.

As regards this clone: The antigen it recognizes is unknown. One base away there is no much larger clone; base qualities are not given.

The cysteine opens and the phenylalanine closes a CDR3 of 15 amino acids. The sequence is cut down to CDR3 DNA, 45 bases in frame from base 1. V ends up 5 bases short and J 5 bases short, with an unmatched junction base count of 6. CDR1 and CDR2 were assigned from the germline V gene (reference sequence) as PRHDT and FYEKMQ. At one collaborating source in Seattle, patients were enrolled during active infection and were followed longitudinally through the course of disease. Collaborating institutions collected whole blood in K2EDTA tubes following their own protocols. For TCRbeta analysis, collaborators shipped samples as frozen whole blood, isolated PBMCs, or DNA extracted from either of those sample types.

The rearrangement joined TRBV13 to TRBJ2-5; TRBD2 agrees with 12 junctional bases. This TCR was sampled from a man between 60 and 75 years old with COVID-19, enrolled during active disease. The sequenced sample consisted of peripheral blood. The CDR3 has the sequence CASSRRTSGIETQYF. The DNA sequence is given as TGTGCCAGCAGCAGACGGACTAGCGGGATTGAGACCCAGTACTTC.